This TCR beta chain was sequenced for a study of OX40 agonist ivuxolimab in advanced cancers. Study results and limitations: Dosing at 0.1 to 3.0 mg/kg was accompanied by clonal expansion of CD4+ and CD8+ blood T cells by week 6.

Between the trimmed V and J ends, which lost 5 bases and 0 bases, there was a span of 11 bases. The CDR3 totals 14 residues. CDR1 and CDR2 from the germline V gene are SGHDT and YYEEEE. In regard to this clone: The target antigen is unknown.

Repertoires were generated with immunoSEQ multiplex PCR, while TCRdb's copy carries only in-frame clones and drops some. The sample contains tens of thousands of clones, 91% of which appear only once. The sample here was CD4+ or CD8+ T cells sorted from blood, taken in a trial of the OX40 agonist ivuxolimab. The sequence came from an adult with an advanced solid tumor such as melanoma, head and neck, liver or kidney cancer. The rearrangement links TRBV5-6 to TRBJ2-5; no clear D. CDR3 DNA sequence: TGTGCCAGCAGTGGAGTTTCGGACCAAGAGACCCAGTACTTC. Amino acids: CASSGVSDQETQYF.